The next 30 T cell receptor beta chains were all read from a single sample in a study of blood T cell repertoires in COVID-19. TCRdb keeps only in-frame clones here, not all; method: immunoSEQ multiplex PCR. The sample yields some 430,000 clones, about nine tenths seen once. The sequencing sample was made of PBMCs or T cells enriched from blood (not recorded which). The receptors originated from a man aged 18 to 30 who had recovered from COVID-19.

The rearrangement links TRBV15 to TRBJ2-1; 9 bases agree with TRBD1. The CDR3 runs to 16 residues. J lost 8 bases, V lost 1 base, and 9 bases had no gene match. Germline CDR1 reads LNHNV; CDR2 reads YYDKDF (reference sequence). Here the CDR3 reads CATSRGDRAFSDEQFF. The CDR3 nucleotides read TGTGCCACCAGCAGAGGGGACAGGGCATTTTCGGATGAGCAGTTCTTC.

In this sample, this clone turned up a few times. This chain uses TRBV11-3 with TRBJ2-2; 8 positions match TRBD2. The V gene end was trimmed by 3 bases and the J gene end by 0 bases; junction bases not matched to a gene: 0. The CDR3 is made up of 15 amino acids. Germline V gives CDR1 SGHNT, CDR2 YENEEA. The CDR3 sequence: CASSFSGANTGELFF. In DNA, the CDR3 is TGTGCCAGCAGCTTTAGCGGGGCGAACACCGGGGAGCTGTTTTTT.

CDR3 protein: CASSSNSPGANVLTF. Written as DNA, the CDR3 is TGCGCCAGCAGCTCCAATTCCCCCGGGGCCAACGTCCTGACTTTC. This chain links TRBV5-1 with TRBJ2-6; D unresolved. The CDR3 is 15 residues long. Per germline, CDR1 SGHRS and CDR2 YFSETQ. V was shortened by 3 bases and J by 4 bases, with 11 bases between the two germline ends.

The chain combines TRBV2 with TRBJ1-2, with TRBD1 matching over 8 bases. CDR3 length equals 11 residues. The V gene's germline CDR1 is SNHLY and CDR2 FYNNEI. The V gene end was trimmed by 7 bases and the J gene end by 12 bases; junction bases not matched to a gene: 7. In DNA, the CDR3 is TGTGCCAGCAACGAACAGGGGGACAACACCTTC. This encodes CASNEQGDNTF.

The chain uses TRBV11-2 and TRBJ1-1; D is possibly TRBD1 (6 bases). This CDR3 contains 14 residues. Germline CDR1 reads SGHAT; CDR2 reads FQNNGV. The germline V and J ends were trimmed by 1 base and 2 bases, with 8 bases remaining between them. The CDR3 bases are TGTGCCAGCAGCTTAGGGACAGAAAACACTGAAGCTTTCTTT. This encodes CASSLGTENTEAFF.

The chain has TRBV6-5 and TRBJ1-2; tentatively, D is TRBD1 (5 bases). Germline V CDR1 and CDR2: MNHEY, SVGAGI. Trimming took 6 bases from V and 4 from J, leaving 15 bases between them. The CDR3 is 14 amino acids. The CDR3 coding sequence is TGTGCCAGCAGACCCAGGGTGTTGGTCTATGGCTACACCTTC. This translates into CASRPRVLVYGYTF.

There are a few counts of this clone. The V call is TRBV19, the J call TRBJ2-1; TRBD1 matches 9 bases. V lost 5 bases to trimming and J lost 7 bases; unmatched junction nucleotides: 9. Germline V gene sequence: CDR1 LNHDA, CDR2 SQIVND (reference sequence). The CDR3 loop spans 15 amino acids. The CDR3 region is CASSAPGQGINEQFF. CDR3 coding DNA: TGTGCCAGTAGTGCACCGGGACAGGGTATTAATGAGCAGTTCTTC.

The V gene is TRBV6-5, the J gene TRBJ1-2; D gene unclear. This CDR3 contains 13 residues. Trimming took 2 bases from V and 1 from J, leaving 5 bases between them. The germline CDR1 and CDR2 sequences are MNHEY and SVGAGI. The CDR3 region is CASSYVLNYGYTF. The CDR3 DNA reads as TGTGCCAGCAGTTACGTTCTTAACTATGGCTACACCTTC.

This sequence joins TRBV4-1 and TRBJ1-3; no reliable D call. The germline CDR1 and CDR2 sequences are MGHRA and YSYEKL. This CDR3 contains 16 residues. The germline V and J ends were trimmed by 0 bases and 2 bases, with 11 bases remaining between them. This CDR3 is CASSQEAEFAGNTIYF. The CDR3, as DNA: TGCGCCAGCAGCCAAGAGGCGGAATTCGCTGGAAACACCATATATTTT.

The table lists this clone with a few counts. The V call is TRBV9, the J call TRBJ1-5, with 7 bases matching TRBD1. V was pared by 0 bases and J by 4 bases, with 4 bases of the junction left unmatched. The CDR3 covers 15 residues. Germline V lookup: CDR1 SGDLS, CDR2 YYNGEE. The CDR3 sequence: CASSVGGTENQPQHF. The CDR3 DNA sequence: TGTGCCAGCAGCGTAGGCGGGACAGAAAATCAGCCCCAGCATTTT.

The rearrangement links TRBV3-1 (or the pseudogene TRBV3-2) to TRBJ2-3, with a tentative D call TRBD2 (6 bases). This CDR3 spans 17 amino acids. V was shortened by 1 base and J by 1 base, with 15 bases between the two germline ends. Germline V gene lookup returns CDR1 LGHDT and CDR2 YNNKEL (reference sequence). The CDR3 here is CASSQAWGLAGTDTQYF. Here the CDR3 DNA reads TGTGCCAGCAGCCAAGCCTGGGGACTGGCAGGCACAGATACGCAGTATTTT.

V and J are TRBV5-4 and TRBJ2-5; TRBD2 is a possible D gene (6 bases). CDR3 size: 13 residues. Per germline, CDR1 SGHNT and CDR2 YYREEE (reference sequence). V was pared by 4 bases and J by 1 base, with 8 bases between. The CDR3 nucleotides read TGTGCCAGCAGCAGGGGACTCCAAGAGACCCAGTACTTC. This encodes CASSRGLQETQYF.

This chain links TRBV7-9 with TRBJ2-1; weak D call: TRBD2 (6 bases). There are 14 residues in the CDR3. Trimming left V 3 bases short and J 5 bases short, with 11 bases between. Germline values: CDR1 SEHNR, CDR2 FQNEAQ (reference sequence). Written as DNA, the CDR3 is TGTGCCAGCAGCTTCTTCGGGAGCGACAATGAGCAGTTCTTC. Its protein product is CASSFFGSDNEQFF.

V and J are TRBV19 and TRBJ1-6, with D tentatively TRBD1 (6 bases). The V end was cut by 4 bases, the J end by 11 bases, with 21 bases between. Per the germline V gene, CDR1 is LNHDA and CDR2 is SQIVND (reference sequence). This CDR3 has 16 residues. The CDR3 DNA reads TGTGCCAGTAGTAGCTACCGGGACACCCGAAGGACACCCCTCCACTTT. Protein: CASSSYRDTRRTPLHF.

The J gene is TRBJ1-2, the V gene TRBV10-1; weak D call: TRBD1 (6 bases). CDR1 and CDR2 (germline): WNHNN, SYGVQD (reference sequence). With 6 bases removed from V and 7 bases from J, the gap between germline ends came to 18 bases. The CDR3 has 14 amino acids. The CDR3 nucleotides read TGCGCCAGCAGCATAGGGACAAACAGCACTGGCTACACCTTC. Its protein is CASSIGTNSTGYTF.

The chain employs TRBV5-6 and TRBJ2-7; 7 nucleotides agree with TRBD1. With V trimmed by 1 base and J by 3 bases, 7 bases remained unmatched. The CDR3 runs 15 residues. CDR1 SGHDT and CDR2 YYEEEE come from the germline V gene. DNA for the CDR3: TGTGCCAGCAGCTTGTATAAAGACAGGGTCTACGAGCAGTACTTC. This gives the protein CASSLYKDRVYEQYF.

CDR3 bases: TGTGCCAGCTCACCACCGTGGCCGGGAAACGGTTCTAACTATGGCTACACCTTC. It encodes CASSPPWPGNGSNYGYTF. This chain uses TRBV18 with TRBJ1-2; D gene uncertain. The germline V and J ends were trimmed by 0 bases and 0 bases, with 17 bases remaining between them. From germline, CDR1 is KGHSH and CDR2 LQKENI. The CDR3 is 18 residues long.

The CDR3 DNA reads TGTGCCAGTAGATCTCGGGAGACCGACAATCAGCCCCAGCATTTT. It translates to CASRSRETDNQPQHF. V is TRBV19 and J is TRBJ1-5; D is uncertain. V was trimmed by 6 bases and J by 3 bases, leaving 15 bases between them. Germline CDR1 is LNHDA and CDR2 is SQIVND (reference sequence). CDR3 length: 15 amino acids. Based on the CDR3 plus reference TRBV19 and TRBJ1-5, the full variable domain is DGGITQSPKYLFRKEGQNVTLSCEQNLNHDAMYWYRQDPGQGLRLIYYSQIVNDFQKGDIAEGYSVSREKKESFPLTVTSAQKNPTAFYLCASRSRETDNQPQHFGDGTRLSIL.

The genes are TRBV12-5 and TRBJ1-1, with 9 bases identical to TRBD1. The CDR3 totals 14 residues. The junction had 1 base not matched to a gene; V was cut back by 1 base and J by 4 bases. Germline-derived CDR1 and CDR2 are LGHNT and FRNRAP. The CDR3 bases are TGTGCTAGTGGTTTGGGGACAGGGGCCACTGAAGCTTTCTTT. This gives the protein CASGLGTGATEAFF.

In this sample, this clone turned up once. The chain has TRBV19 and TRBJ2-1, with 9 bases that match TRBD1. The CDR3 spans 14 residues. Germline CDR1 and CDR2: LNHDA and SQIVND (reference sequence). Trimming removed 7 bases from V and 3 bases from J; junction bases left unmatched: 4. CDR3 sequence: CASKLGQGYNEQFF. The CDR3 DNA is TGTGCCAGTAAGTTGGGACAGGGCTACAATGAGCAGTTCTTC.

This chain uses TRBV5-1 with TRBJ2-1; TRBD2 might be the D (5 bases). The CDR3 consists of 14 residues. V was clipped by 0 bases and J by 12 bases, with 16 bases between them. Germline-derived CDR1 and CDR2 are SGHRS and YFSETQ. CDR3 residues: CASSLESGLNGQFF. The DNA of the CDR3 is TGCGCCAGCAGCTTGGAAAGCGGTCTCAACGGGCAGTTCTTC.

This chain uses TRBV3-1 (or the pseudogene TRBV3-2) with TRBJ1-1; TRBD1 matches 10 bases. The CDR3 covers 12 residues. The junction had 6 bases not matched to a gene; V was cut back by 6 bases and J by 11 bases. Germline CDR1 is LGHDT and CDR2 is YNNKEL (reference sequence). The CDR3 protein is CASSQLDRGAFF. The CDR3 nucleotides are TGTGCCAGCAGTCAATTGGACAGGGGGGCTTTCTTT.

In this sample, this clone turned up a few times. V gene TRBV7-5 combines with J gene TRBJ2-7; the D call TRBD2 from the table was never checked on the DNA. TRBV7-5 is a pseudogene. The length of the CDR3 is 16 residues. The chain's CDR3 is CVRSLRRRETLCEQYF. CDR3 coding DNA: TGTGTCAGAAGCCTCAGGCGGCGGGAGACGCTCTGCGAGCAGTACTTC.

This clone was seen a single time. J is TRBJ1-2 and V is TRBV28; TRBD1 agrees at 8 bases. This CDR3 is 14 amino acids long. Germline lookup yields CDR1 MDHEN and CDR2 SYDVKM. The V gene end was trimmed by 3 bases and the J gene end by 7 bases; junction bases not matched to a gene: 7. CDR3 bases: TGTGCCAGCAGTTTGCAGCCCCAGGGGGCTGGCTACACCTTC. Translation gives CASSLQPQGAGYTF.

The chain uses TRBV9 and TRBJ2-2; D might be TRBD2 (5 bases). The CDR3 is 15 amino acids. Deletions cut 0 bases from V and 2 bases from J, with 8 bases between. From germline, CDR1 is SGDLS and CDR2 YYNGEE. CDR3 nucleotides: TGTGCCAGCAGCGTAGGAGGGATCAACACCGGGGAGCTGTTTTTT. Its protein product is CASSVGGINTGELFF.

CDR3 sequence (DNA): TGTGCCAGCAGGACCGACAGGGGGCATCAGCCCCAGCATTTT. The encoded protein is CASRTDRGHQPQHF. The genes are TRBV5-7 and TRBJ1-5, with 10 bases aligning to TRBD1. TRBV5-7 is filed as an ORF, its function uncertain. With V trimmed by 5 bases and J by 5 bases, 4 bases remained unmatched. The CDR3 spans 14 residues.

The chain is built from TRBV19 and TRBJ2-3, with D possibly TRBD1 on 5 matching bases. Trimming took 4 bases from V and 5 from J, leaving 7 bases between them. Germline CDR1 LNHDA, CDR2 SQIVND (reference sequence). The CDR3 totals 12 residues. Here the CDR3 reads CASSKRGDTQYF. The CDR3, as DNA: TGTGCCAGTAGTAAAAGGGGAGATACGCAGTATTTT.

V gene TRBV28 combines with J gene TRBJ1-1, with 8 bases identical to TRBD1. The CDR3 is 15 amino acids. Germline CDR1 reads MDHEN; CDR2 reads SYDVKM. Trimming cost V 8 bases and J 4 bases; bases outside gene matches: 12. The CDR3 nucleotides are TGTGCCAGCGAGCCAGGGGGCGCCGGGAGCACTGAAGCTTTCTTT. Its protein product is CASEPGGAGSTEAFF.

The rearrangement links TRBV7-9 to TRBJ2-1; TRBD2 matches 10 bases. CDR1 is SEHNR and CDR2 is FQNEAQ in the germline V gene (reference sequence). J lost 8 bases, V lost 2 bases, and 6 bases had no gene match. The length of the CDR3 is 15 residues. Written as DNA, the CDR3 is TGTGCCAGCAGCTTACTAGCGGGAGTTTCCGATGAGCAGTTCTTC. Protein: CASSLLAGVSDEQFF. Variable domain in full (rest from reference TRBV7-9 and TRBJ2-1): DTGVSQNPRHKITKRGQNVTFRCDPISEHNRLYWYRQTLGQGPEFLTYFQNEAQLEKSRLLSDRFSAERPKGSFSTLEIQRTEQGDSAMYLCASSLLAGVSDEQFFGPGTRLTVL.

This clone was counted a single time. V usage is TRBV7-3 and J usage is TRBJ2-3, with a possible D match to TRBD2 (6 bases). This CDR3 region has 14 residues. Germline V gives CDR1 SGHTA, CDR2 FQGTGA. The V end was cut by 2 bases, the J end by 6 bases, with 12 bases between. The CDR3 region has the DNA TGTGCCAGCAGCTTAGCTGGAGGAGGGGATACGCAGTATTTT. This gives the protein CASSLAGGGDTQYF.